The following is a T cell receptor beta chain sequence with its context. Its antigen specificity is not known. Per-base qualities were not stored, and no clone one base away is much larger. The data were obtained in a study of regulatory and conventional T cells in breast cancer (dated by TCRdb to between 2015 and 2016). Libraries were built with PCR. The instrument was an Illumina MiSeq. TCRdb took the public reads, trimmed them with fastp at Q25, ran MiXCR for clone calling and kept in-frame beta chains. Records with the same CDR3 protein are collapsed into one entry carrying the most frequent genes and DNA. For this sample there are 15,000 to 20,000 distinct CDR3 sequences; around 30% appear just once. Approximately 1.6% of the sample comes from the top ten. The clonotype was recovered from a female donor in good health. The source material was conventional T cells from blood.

CDR3 region: CASGPGGSQPQHF. The bases are TGTGCCAGCGGCCCAGGGGGCAGTCAGCCCCAGCATTTT. The chain employs TRBV7-2 and TRBJ1-5; TRBD1 fits 8 bases in the junction. Sequences SGHTA (CDR1) and FQGNSA (CDR2) are obtained from the germline V gene. Compared with germline, V lacks 8 bases and J lacks 6 bases; bases without a gene match: 6. Spanning cysteine to phenylalanine, the CDR3 consists of 13 amino acids. Kept here is only the CDR3 DNA, which spans 39 bases and is read in frame from base 1.